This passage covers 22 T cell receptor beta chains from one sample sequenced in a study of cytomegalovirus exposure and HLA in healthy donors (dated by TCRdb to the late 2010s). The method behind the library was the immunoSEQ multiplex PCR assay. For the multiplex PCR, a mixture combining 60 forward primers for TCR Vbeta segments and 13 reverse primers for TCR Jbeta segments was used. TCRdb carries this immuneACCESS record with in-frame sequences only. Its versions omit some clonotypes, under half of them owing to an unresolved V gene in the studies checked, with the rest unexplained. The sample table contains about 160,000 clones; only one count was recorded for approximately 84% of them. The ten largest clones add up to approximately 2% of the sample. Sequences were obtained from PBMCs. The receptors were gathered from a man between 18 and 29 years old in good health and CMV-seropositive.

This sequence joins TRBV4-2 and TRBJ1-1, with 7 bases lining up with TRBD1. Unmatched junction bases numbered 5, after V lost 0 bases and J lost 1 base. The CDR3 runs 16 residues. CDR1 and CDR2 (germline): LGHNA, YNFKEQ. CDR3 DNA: TGTGCCAGCAGCCAAGATACACAGGGGCGGAACACTGAAGCTTTCTTT. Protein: CASSQDTQGRNTEAFF.

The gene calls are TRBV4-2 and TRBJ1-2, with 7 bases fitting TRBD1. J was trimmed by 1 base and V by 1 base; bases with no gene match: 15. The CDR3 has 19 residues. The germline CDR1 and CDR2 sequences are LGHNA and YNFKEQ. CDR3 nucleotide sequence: TGTGCCAGCAGCCAAGGTCTACAGGGGACCTTAAGGAGTAACTATGGCTACACCTTC. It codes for CASSQGLQGTLRSNYGYTF.

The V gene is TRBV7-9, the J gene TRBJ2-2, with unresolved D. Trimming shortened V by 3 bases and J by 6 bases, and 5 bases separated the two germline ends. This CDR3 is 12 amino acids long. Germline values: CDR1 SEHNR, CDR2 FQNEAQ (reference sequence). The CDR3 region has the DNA TGTGCCAGCAGCTTTGGGCCCGGGGAGCTGTTTTTT. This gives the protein CASSFGPGELFF.

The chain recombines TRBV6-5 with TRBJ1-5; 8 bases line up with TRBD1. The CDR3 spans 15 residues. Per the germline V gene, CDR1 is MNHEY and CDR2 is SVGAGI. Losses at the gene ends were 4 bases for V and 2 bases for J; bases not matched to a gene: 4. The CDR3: CASSSDREGNQPQHF. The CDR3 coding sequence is TGTGCCAGCAGTTCGGACAGGGAGGGCAATCAGCCCCAGCATTTT.

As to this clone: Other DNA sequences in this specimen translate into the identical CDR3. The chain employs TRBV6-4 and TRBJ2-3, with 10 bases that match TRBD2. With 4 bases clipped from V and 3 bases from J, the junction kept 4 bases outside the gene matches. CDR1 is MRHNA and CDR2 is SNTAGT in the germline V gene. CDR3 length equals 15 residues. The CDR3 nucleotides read TGTGCCAGCAGTGCGAGCGGGGGGGCAACAGATACGCAGTATTTT. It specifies CASSASGGATDTQYF.

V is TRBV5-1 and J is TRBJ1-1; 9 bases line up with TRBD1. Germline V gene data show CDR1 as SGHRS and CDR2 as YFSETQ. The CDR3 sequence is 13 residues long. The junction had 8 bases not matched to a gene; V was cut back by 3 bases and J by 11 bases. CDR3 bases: TGCGCCAGCAGCTCGCCGGGACAGGGTAGCGCTTTCTTT. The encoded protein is CASSSPGQGSAFF.

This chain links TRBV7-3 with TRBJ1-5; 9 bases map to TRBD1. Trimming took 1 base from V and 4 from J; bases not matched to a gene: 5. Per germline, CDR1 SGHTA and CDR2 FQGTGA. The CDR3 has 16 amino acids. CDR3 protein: CASSLNGDRANQPQHF. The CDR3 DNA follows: TGTGCCAGCAGCTTAAACGGGGACAGGGCAAATCAGCCCCAGCATTTT. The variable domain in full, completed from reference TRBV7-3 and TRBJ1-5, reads GAGVSQTPSNKVTEKGKYVELRCDPISGHTALYWYRQSLGQGPEFLIYFQGTGAADDSGLPNDRFFAVRPEGSVSTLKIQRTERGDSAVYLCASSLNGDRANQPQHFGDGTRLSIL.

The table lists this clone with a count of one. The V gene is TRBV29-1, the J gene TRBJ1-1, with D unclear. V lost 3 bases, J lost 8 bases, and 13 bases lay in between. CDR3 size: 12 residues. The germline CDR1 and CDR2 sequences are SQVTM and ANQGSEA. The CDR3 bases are TGCAGCGTTGACGCGTGGACGGGGGAAGCTTTCTTT. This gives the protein CSVDAWTGEAFF.

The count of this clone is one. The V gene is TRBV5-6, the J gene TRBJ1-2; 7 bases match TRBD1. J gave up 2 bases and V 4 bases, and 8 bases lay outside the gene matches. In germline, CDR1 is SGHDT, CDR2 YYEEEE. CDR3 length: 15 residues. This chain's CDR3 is CASSDGTATNYGYTF. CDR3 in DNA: TGTGCCAGCAGCGACGGGACAGCCACCAACTATGGCTACACCTTC.

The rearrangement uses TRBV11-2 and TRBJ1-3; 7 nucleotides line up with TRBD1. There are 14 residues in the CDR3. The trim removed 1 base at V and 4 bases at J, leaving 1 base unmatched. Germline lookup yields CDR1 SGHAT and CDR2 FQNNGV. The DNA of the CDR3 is TGTGCCAGCAGCTTAGTGGGACAGGGAAACACCATATATTTT. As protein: CASSLVGQGNTIYF.

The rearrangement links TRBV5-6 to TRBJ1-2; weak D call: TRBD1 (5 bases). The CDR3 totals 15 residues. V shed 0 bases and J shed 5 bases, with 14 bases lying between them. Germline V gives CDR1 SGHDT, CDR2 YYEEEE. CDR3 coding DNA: TGTGCCAGCAGCTTGGCCAGGTGGGGGGGGTATGGCTACACCTTC. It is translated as CASSLARWGGYGYTF.

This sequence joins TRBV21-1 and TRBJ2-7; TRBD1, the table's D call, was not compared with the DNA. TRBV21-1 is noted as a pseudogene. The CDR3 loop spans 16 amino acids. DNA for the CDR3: TGTGCCAGCAGCTCGGACAGGCCTACAACGGGGTTCGAGCAGTACTTC. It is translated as CASSSDRPTTGFEQYF.

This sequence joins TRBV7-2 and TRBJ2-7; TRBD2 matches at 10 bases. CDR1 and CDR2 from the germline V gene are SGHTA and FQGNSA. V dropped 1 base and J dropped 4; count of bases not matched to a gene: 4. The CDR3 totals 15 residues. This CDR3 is CASSLGSSGGYEQYF. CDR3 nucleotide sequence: TGTGCCAGCAGCTTAGGGTCTAGCGGGGGATACGAGCAGTACTTC.

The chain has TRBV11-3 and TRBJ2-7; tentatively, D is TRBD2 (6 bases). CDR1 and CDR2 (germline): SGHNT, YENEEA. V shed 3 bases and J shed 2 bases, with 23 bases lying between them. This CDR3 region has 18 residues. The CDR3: CASSFGLAGPTKAYEQYF. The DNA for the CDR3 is TGTGCCAGCAGCTTTGGGTTGGCGGGACCCACGAAGGCCTACGAGCAGTACTTC.

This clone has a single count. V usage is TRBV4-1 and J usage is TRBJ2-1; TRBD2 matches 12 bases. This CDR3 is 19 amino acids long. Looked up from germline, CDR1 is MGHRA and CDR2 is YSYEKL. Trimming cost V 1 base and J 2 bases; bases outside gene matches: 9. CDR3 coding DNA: TGCGCCAGCAGCCAAGGCAGACTAGCGGGGGCTTCTACCTACAATGAGCAGTTCTTC. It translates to CASSQGRLAGASTYNEQFF.

The CDR3 is CATLGGRNSYEQYF. The CDR3 nucleotides read TGTGCCACTCTCGGGGGACGTAACTCCTACGAGCAGTACTTC. This chain links TRBV6-5 with TRBJ2-7, with D tentatively TRBD2 (6 bases). CDR1 MNHEY and CDR2 SVGAGI come from the germline V gene. The CDR3 sequence is 14 residues long. V was pared by 10 bases and J by 0 bases, with 16 bases between.

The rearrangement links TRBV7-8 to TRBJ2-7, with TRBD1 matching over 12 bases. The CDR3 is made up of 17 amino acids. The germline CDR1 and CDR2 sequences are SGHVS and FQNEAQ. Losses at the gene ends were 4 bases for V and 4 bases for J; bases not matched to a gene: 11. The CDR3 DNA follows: TGTGCCAGCAGCTCCCGACCCCGGGGACAGGGGGCATACGAGCAGTACTTC. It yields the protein CASSSRPRGQGAYEQYF. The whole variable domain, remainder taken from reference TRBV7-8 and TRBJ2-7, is GAGVSQSPRYKVAKRGQDVALRCDPISGHVSLFWYQQALGQGPEFLTYFQNEAQLDKSGLPSDRFFAERPEGSVSTLKIQRTQQEDSAVYLCASSSRPRGQGAYEQYFGPGTRLTVT.

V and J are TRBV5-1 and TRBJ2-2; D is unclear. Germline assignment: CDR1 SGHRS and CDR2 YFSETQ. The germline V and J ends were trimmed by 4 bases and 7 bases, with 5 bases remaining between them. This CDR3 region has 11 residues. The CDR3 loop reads CASSISGELFF. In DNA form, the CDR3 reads TGCGCCAGCAGCATTAGCGGGGAGCTGTTTTTT.

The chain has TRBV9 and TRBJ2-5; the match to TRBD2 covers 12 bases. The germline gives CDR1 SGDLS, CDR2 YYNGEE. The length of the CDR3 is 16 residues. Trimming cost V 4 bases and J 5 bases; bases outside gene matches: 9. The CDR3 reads CASSPPSGGALETQYF. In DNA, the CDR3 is TGTGCCAGCAGCCCTCCTAGCGGGGGGGCCTTGGAGACCCAGTACTTC. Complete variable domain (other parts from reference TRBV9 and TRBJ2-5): DSGVTQTPKHLITATGQRVTLRCSPRSGDLSVYWYQQSLDQGLQFLIQYYNGEERAKGNILERFSAQQFPDLHSELNLSSLELGDSALYFCASSPPSGGALETQYFGPGTRLLVL.

CDR3 DNA: TGTGCCAGCAGCTTAGGGCACAATCAGCCCCAGCATTTT. It yields the protein CASSLGHNQPQHF. The chain is built from TRBV7-6 and TRBJ1-5; D is undetermined. The germline CDR1 and CDR2 sequences are SGHVS and FNYEAQ. The CDR3 sequence is 13 residues long. V was pared by 1 base and J by 3 bases, with 4 bases between.

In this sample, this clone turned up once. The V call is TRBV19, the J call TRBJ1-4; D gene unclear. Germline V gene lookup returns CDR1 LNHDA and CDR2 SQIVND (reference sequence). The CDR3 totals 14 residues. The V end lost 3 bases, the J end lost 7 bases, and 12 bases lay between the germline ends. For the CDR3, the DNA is TGTGCCAGTAGTATTGGCAGAGACTTTGAAAAACTGTTTTTT. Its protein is CASSIGRDFEKLFF.

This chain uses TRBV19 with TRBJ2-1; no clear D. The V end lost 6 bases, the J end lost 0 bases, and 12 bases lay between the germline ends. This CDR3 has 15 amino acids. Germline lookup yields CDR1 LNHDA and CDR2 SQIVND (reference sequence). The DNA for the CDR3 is TGTGCCAGTAGCCCCGGAGTCAGCTCCTACAATGAGCAGTTCTTC. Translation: CASSPGVSSYNEQFF.